This T cell receptor beta chain was sequenced in a study of cytomegalovirus exposure and HLA in healthy donors (dated by TCRdb to the late 2010s). About the study as a whole: An earlier analysis of approximately 640 of the donors reported roughly 300 Gb of sequence data and 100 million to 130 million unique TCR beta sequences from 150 million to 200 million T cells. High-throughput TCR immunosequencing, statistical association of individual TCRs with disease status, and machine learning were combined to predict cytomegalovirus infection status. Rather than using new phenotypic data, the later analysis identified candidate immune exposures from TCR beta sequences and from how often those sequences occurred across donors. Across around 400 genotyped donors of the cohort, an average of approximately 200,000 unique TCR beta nucleotide sequences per donor were sequenced, and approximately 17% of those sequences were non-productive. A handful of DR-DQ haplotypes were handled as single units for association and clustering because linkage in the cohort was strong. All discovery cohort repertoires had been generated on a single sequencing platform. Along with the approximately 700-subject first cohort, a separate validation cohort of over a hundred different subjects was used. Both class I and class II loci were covered by HLA typing, at four-digit resolution. The genetic ancestry cluster associated with self-reported Caucasian donors included about four fifths of the 300 to 400 genotyped donors. Alongside the repertoire data, information on donor age, sex, ethnicity and CMV serostatus was compiled. The study aimed to test whether cataloging public T cell receptors could reveal signatures of past pathogen exposure. The study used immunosequencing to profile the T cell repertoires of 670 or so subjects and linked those repertoires to cytomegalovirus serostatus. To study patterns of TCR occurrence, a later analysis re-analyzed previously published TCR beta repertoires from around 670 donors and added high-resolution HLA genotyping. An earlier analysis of more than 450 of the donors used high-throughput TCR beta sequencing to judge whether each TCR beta V gene segment behaved as functional or pseudogenic. An early release covering about 600 HLA-typed donors comprised around 300 gigabases of sequencing data and around 80 million unique TCR sequences. A later genetic analysis took genome-wide SNP genotypes for about three fifths of the 666 donors and used that subset as a discovery cohort. Typing coverage varied by locus: 629-630 donors for A, B, C, DRB1 and DQB1; some 520 for DQA1; around 610 for DPA1; roughly 450 for DPB1. What the authors observed across the whole study: The authors suggested that the approach could potentially be generalized to other disease states and immunological phenotypes. Because counts were too low, around 17 rarely observed V segments, including chromosome 9 orphons, were left out of the earlier analysis of 587 of the donors. HLA typing was unavailable for some donors at each locus, so association tests used only the typed subset. In a later analysis, HLA-associated TCR beta chains were found to be more clonally expanded and to have lower generation probabilities than equally common non-associated chains. A group of highly shared sequence variants was considered likely to be a technical artifact of the sequencing pipeline. This cohort had only TCR beta chains sequenced, and the lack of alpha or paired-chain data limited which features could be detected. CMV serostatus was the only immune exposure information available for the cohort. While some public TCRs were present in many individuals, most TCR sequences turned up only very rarely across donors. A later analysis associated 16,951 TCR beta sequences with specific HLA alleles at a false discovery rate of 0.05. A further reported finding was that TCR beta sequences accurately predicted the HLA-A and HLA-B alleles for most subjects in the first cohort. Because the 87-base-pair reads could not distinguish some IMGT-functional V segments, including TRBV6-2 and TRBV6-3, those segments were excluded. In a later genetic analysis, a missense DCLRE1C variant was associated with V-gene and J-gene trimming of TCR beta chains, and the association was replicated in an independent cohort. According to a later analysis, most CMV-associated TCR beta chains appeared to be HLA-restricted, and the HLA associations seemed to be driven largely by CMV exposure. A later analysis found that TCR association rates varied across HLA loci, with DRB1 alleles showing the most associated TCRs and HLA-C alleles the fewest. Presence/absence analyses assumed roughly uniform sequencing depth across donors, an assumption that may not hold. A later analysis reported that several top co-occurrence clusters appeared linked to parvovirus B19, influenza, CMV and Epstein-Barr virus. A few of the identified cytomegalovirus-associated TCR beta chains were confirmed in vitro to be specific for cytomegalovirus antigens. According to a later genetic analysis, donors in an Asian-associated ancestry cluster had fewer N-insertions in productive TCRs than the approximately 610-donor mean. Linkage disequilibrium might explain the correlated functional status among segregating V segments, but an unknown experimental factor could not be ruled out. In an earlier analysis of 500 to 650 of the donors, most TCR beta V segments appeared in productive rearrangements about 87% or about 30% of the time, broadly matching IMGT annotations. When HLA alleles, especially DR and DQ, strongly co-occurred, attributing TCR associations to individual alleles was difficult. The study gave a list of about 160 TCR beta chains associated with cytomegalovirus. The classifier was reported to diagnose cytomegalovirus status with high specificity and sensitivity in both the original and validation cohorts.

The cohort consisted of 666 healthy bone marrow donors. Cohort members were all nominally healthy when sampled, although unrecorded immune exposures were likely present. The donor was CMV seropositive and belonged to the group of more than 250 seropositive cohort members. Every donor gave a peripheral blood sample, and the peripheral blood mononuclear cells from that sample were used for TCR beta sequencing. Genomic DNA extraction from the blood cell samples was performed with the Qiagen DNeasy Blood Extraction Kit. The receptor library was made with the immunoSEQ multiplex PCR assay. The multiplex PCR relied on a mix of 60 forward primers for TCR Vbeta segments and 13 reverse primers for TCR Jbeta segments. The CDR3 region of rearranged TCR beta genes was amplified from genomic DNA with a multiplex PCR assay. The Illumina HiSeq System was used to sequence the amplified TCR beta libraries as 87-base-pair reads. In the original analysis: A later analysis counted about 82 million unique TCR beta chains across the approximately 700 repertoires, and roughly 11 million of these chains were shared by at least two donors. A nearest-neighbor algorithm error-corrected the raw reads and collapsed the reads into unique sequences, merging closely related sequences to remove PCR and sequencing errors. CDR3 sequences were aligned to IMGT reference sequences to assign V, D and J gene segments. Each retained sequence needed at least a six-nucleotide match to both a V gene segment and a J gene segment. A rearrangement counted as productive if the CDR3 had no stop codons and remained in frame with V and J, and every other rearrangement counted as non-productive. Following IMGT convention, CDR3 was defined as the stretch from the second conserved V-encoded cysteine to the conserved J-encoded phenylalanine. The earlier analysis of about 610 of the donors excluded sequences that lacked an unambiguous match to a single V gene segment. An earlier analysis of over 450 of the donors classified V segments as functional when productive rearrangements were above 56.7% and as segregating when the standard deviation between donors was above 5%. A statistical classification framework was built to diagnose cytomegalovirus status from the catalog of TCR beta chain sequences. V and J gene assignment, in a later analysis, came from comparing TCR nucleotide sequences with IMGT/GENE-DB human TR gene sequences. The TCRdist pipeline was used in a later analysis to assign CDR3 sequences and most-parsimonious VDJ recombination scenarios. In a later analysis, every TCR beta chain was defined by the combination of its CDR3 amino acid sequence and its V-gene family, and reads without a unique V-gene family were dropped. As a way to deal with suspected cross-contamination and a sequencing artifact, a later analysis dropped approximately 570 nucleotide sequences that were highly shared and had low generation probability. A later analysis calculated a clonal expansion index for each public chain from normalized within-repertoire ranks of inferred template counts. In a later analysis, generation probabilities were computed with a VDJ recombination model fitted to out-of-frame rearrangements, and the resulting probabilities were checked against IGoR. In a later analysis, hypergeometric tests were used to score TCR-TCR, TCR-HLA and TCR-CMV co-occurrence, with a repertoire-size bias correction applied to TCR pairs. False discovery rates were estimated in a later analysis by permuting HLA or CMV assignments 20 times. A later analysis grouped co-occurring TCRs with DBSCAN, adding TCRdist sequence similarity when clustering within HLA-allele-positive subsets. Co-occurrence clustering excluded repertoires with fewer than 30,000 or more than 120,000 public chains, plus five with anomalous nucleotide sharing. This is the immuneACCESS table as TCRdb keeps it, with only in-frame sequences that have V and J called. A part of the clones is gone; compared with another copy, unresolved V genes explain less than half, and the rest is unexplained. V, J and clone size reflect that table, while D and trimming were determined from the DNA. This sample lists about 150,000 clones; roughly three quarters were detected once. The ten largest clones take up less than 8.5% of the sample.

This clone was picked up a small number of times. The specificity of this receptor is unknown. There are no base qualities to consult, and no much larger clone falls within one base. Trimming accounts for 6 bases at V and 9 bases at J, while the number of junction bases matched to no gene is 9. The CDR3 numbers 15 residues from cysteine through phenylalanine. This entry keeps only the CDR3 DNA: 45 bases, framed from base 1. The germline V gene specifies MDHEN as CDR1 and SYDVKM as CDR2. The clonotype originates from a young man in good health and CMV-seropositive. This chain is built from TRBV28 and TRBJ2-1; 12 central bases correspond to TRBD2. The sequenced sample was PBMCs. The DNA sequence reads TGTGCCAGCAGCGGGGCTAGCGGGGGGGAGGGTGAGCAGTTCTTC. This translates into CASSGASGGEGEQFF.